A selection of T cell receptor beta chains follows, all from one sample in a study of blood T cells in healthy people across ages. Using its own MiXCR run on the 5' RACE reads, TCRdb lists one record per CDR3 protein. The table lists over 1,300,000 distinct CDR3 sequences, roughly 64% of them singletons. What was sequenced was blood. Receptor source: a man younger than 35 in good health. CDR3s include the opening cysteine and the closing phenylalanine or tryptophan. Fields, in order: J gene, D gene, V gene, clone size, CDR3 DNA, CDR3 protein. D genes are given only for firm matches. Clone sizes are given selectively: once, few, many, or a class where the clone is expanded.

>TRBJ2-3|TRBD2|TRBV20-1|few
TGCAGTCCTCTAGCGGGGGGCCGTCCAGATACGCAGTATTTT
CSPLAGGRPDTQYF
>TRBJ1-6|NA|TRBV10-2|few
TGCGCCAGCACCAGGGACATTGTAAATTCACCCCTCCACTTT
CASTRDIVNSPLHF
>TRBJ1-1|NA|TRBV5-5|NA
TGTGCCAGCAGCGCCGGGATAAGGGGGGGAGAGAACACTGAAGCTTTCTTT
CASSAGIRGGENTEAFF
>TRBJ2-7|NA|TRBV4-1|NA
TGCGCCAGCAGCCAAGGAGTCACAGCCTCCTCCTACGAGCAGTACTTC
CASSQGVTASSYEQYF
>TRBJ2-3|TRBD2|TRBV5-8|NA
TGTGCCAGCAGCAACGGACTAGCGGGGACTAGCACAGATACGCAGTATTTT
CASSNGLAGTSTDTQYF
>TRBJ1-2|NA|TRBV29-1|NA
TGCAGCGTTGGGGAGGGCACAGGCGGTCGCTACACCTTC
CSVGEGTGGRYTF
>TRBJ1-1|NA|TRBV7-9|NA
TGTGCCAGCAGCTTAGCCACCGGGACAACGAACACTGAAGCTTTCTTT
CASSLATGTTNTEAFF
>TRBJ2-6|NA|TRBV7-2|NA
TGTGCCAGCAGCCCTGGGGGCCCCTGGGGGGCCAACGTCCTGACTTTC
CASSPGGPWGANVLTF
>TRBJ2-7|NA|TRBV15|NA
TGTGCCACCAGCACAGACCCTGGAGAGACCTACGAGCGGTACTTC
CATSTDPGETYERYF
>TRBJ2-7|NA|TRBV15|NA
TGTGCCACCAGCTCTCAGACAGTAGGCGAGCAGTACTTC
CATSSQTVGEQYF
>TRBJ2-7|NA|TRBV2|few
TGTGCCAGCAGGGGGACTCCGTCCTACGAGCAGTACTTC
CASRGTPSYEQYF
>TRBJ1-5|NA|TRBV13|NA
TGTGCCAGCACTCAGGGCGAGGGGAATCAGCCCCAGCATTTT
CASTQGEGNQPQHF
>TRBJ2-7|NA|TRBV10-1|NA
TGCGCCAGCAGTGAGTGTGGCAACTATAGGCCATTCTCCTACGAGCAGTACTTC
CASSECGNYRPFSYEQYF
>TRBJ2-4|NA|TRBV28|NA
TGTGCCAGCAGTTTACTGTACAGGGATATCGCCAAAAACATTCAGTACTTC
CASSLLYRDIAKNIQYF
>TRBJ1-2|NA|TRBV12-3/TRBV12-4|few
TGTGCCAGCAGTTTAACACGCACCGGAGACTACACCTTC
CASSLTRTGDYTF
>TRBJ2-1|NA|TRBV9|NA
TGTGCCAGCAGCCTAACAGCGGACAATGAGCAGTTCTTC
CASSLTADNEQFF
>TRBJ1-1|TRBD1|TRBV29-1|NA
TGCAGCGTTGTGACAGGGTCGGTGGTAGAAGCTTTCTTT
CSVVTGSVVEAFF
>TRBJ2-3|TRBD2|TRBV20-1|NA
TGCAGTGCTAGAGACGATGGTGGGACTAGCATAGATACGCAGTATTTT
CSARDDGGTSIDTQYF
>TRBJ2-7|NA|TRBV7-9|once
TGTGCCAGCGGCTCCGACAGTTCCGAGCAGTACTTC
CASGSDSSEQYF
>TRBJ1-4|NA|TRBV5-4|NA
TGTGCCAGCAGCTTGGAACCCGCAACTAATGAAAAACTGTTTTTT
CASSLEPATNEKLFF
>TRBJ1-5|TRBD1|TRBV27|NA
TGTGCCAGCAGTCCCATGACAGGGAGGCAGCCCCAGCATTTT
CASSPMTGRQPQHF
>TRBJ2-3|NA|TRBV12-3/TRBV12-4|NA
TGTGCCAGCAGTCCTTACCTCCTGGGGGGAGCTAGCACAGATACGCAGTATTTT
CASSPYLLGGASTDTQYF
>TRBJ1-1|NA|TRBV28|NA
TGTGCCGGTTCGGGGGCAAACACTGAAGCTTTCTTT
CAGSGANTEAFF
>TRBJ2-3|TRBD2|TRBV6-6|NA
TGTGCCAGCAGTTTAGGACTAGCGGGGGGGTCTAGCACAGATACGCAGTATTTT
CASSLGLAGGSSTDTQYF
>TRBJ2-1|NA|TRBV20-1|NA
TGCAGTTACCGCGCTCCGGGCCCAGGTTTCTACAATGAGCAGTTCTTC
CSYRAPGPGFYNEQFF
>TRBJ2-7|NA|TRBV13|NA
TGTGCCAGCAGACGTACAGATAGGGCCCACGAGCAGTACTTC
CASRRTDRAHEQYF